A selection of T cell receptor beta chains follows, all from one sample in a study of graft-versus-host responses after intestinal transplantation. Here immunoSEQ multiplex PCR was the method, and the copy in TCRdb shows in-frame clones only, minus some. The table includes approximately 130,000 clones, 85% to 95% detected once. Antigens for these TCRs are unknown. Here the sequenced sample was unstimulated CD4+ T cells sorted from spleen or lymph node cells, taken before intestinal transplant. The receptors stem from a human donor who received an intestinal transplant. Each CDR3 is given with its conserved first and last residue. The order of the fields is J gene, V gene, D gene, clone size, CDR3 DNA, CDR3 protein. A D gene is named only where the DNA matches it firmly. Only part of the rows carry a size: once, few, many, or a class if the clone is expanded.

j_call: TRBJ1-3
v_call: TRBV5-1
d_call: .
clone_size: .
cdr3_nt: TGCGCCAGCAAAACAGACAACTCTGGAAACACCATATATTTT
cdr3_aa: CASKTDNSGNTIYF

j_call: TRBJ1-1
v_call: TRBV5-5
d_call: .
clone_size: .
cdr3_nt: TGTGCCAGCAGCTTTAGTCCCTCCACGGGGACTGAAGCTTTCTTT
cdr3_aa: CASSFSPSTGTEAFF

j_call: TRBJ1-5
v_call: TRBV19
d_call: TRBD1
clone_size: few
cdr3_nt: TGTGCCAGTAGTGACGGACAGGTGTGGCAGCCCCAGCATTTT
cdr3_aa: CASSDGQVWQPQHF

j_call: TRBJ2-5
v_call: TRBV15
d_call: .
clone_size: .
cdr3_nt: TGTGCCACCAGCAGACGGCAGGAACACCAAGAGACCCAGTACTTC
cdr3_aa: CATSRRQEHQETQYF

j_call: TRBJ1-4
v_call: TRBV6-5
d_call: TRBD1
clone_size: .
cdr3_nt: TGTGCCAGCAGTGTACAGGGGGCAACTAATGAAAAACTGTTTTTT
cdr3_aa: CASSVQGATNEKLFF

j_call: TRBJ1-2
v_call: TRBV5-1
d_call: .
clone_size: .
cdr3_nt: TGCGCCAGCAGCTTTTTAGGGGATGGCTACACCTTC
cdr3_aa: CASSFLGDGYTF

j_call: TRBJ2-7
v_call: TRBV29-1
d_call: .
clone_size: .
cdr3_nt: TGCAGCGTCGGGGCGGGCAGTAAATACGAGCAGTACTTC
cdr3_aa: CSVGAGSKYEQYF

j_call: TRBJ1-1
v_call: TRBV18
d_call: .
clone_size: few
cdr3_nt: TGTGCCAGCTCACCGGGGCCAGGGGCAAGGGTGAACACTGAAGCTTTCTTT
cdr3_aa: CASSPGPGARVNTEAFF

j_call: TRBJ2-6
v_call: TRBV6-4
d_call: .
clone_size: .
cdr3_nt: TGTGCCAGCCCGTACCCTACGGTGTACTCTGGGGCCAACGTCCTGACTTTC
cdr3_aa: CASPYPTVYSGANVLTF

j_call: TRBJ2-3
v_call: TRBV5-1
d_call: .
clone_size: .
cdr3_nt: TGCGCCAGCAGCGTGGGGTTGGGAGATACGCAGTATTTT
cdr3_aa: CASSVGLGDTQYF

j_call: TRBJ2-7
v_call: TRBV6-5
d_call: .
clone_size: .
cdr3_nt: TGTGCCAGCAGCCCCAGGGGGGCGCCGGTCGAGCAGTACTTC
cdr3_aa: CASSPRGAPVEQYF

j_call: TRBJ1-4
v_call: TRBV5-6
d_call: .
clone_size: .
cdr3_nt: TGTGCCAGCAGCTTGGTTGGGGAAAAACTGTTTTTT
cdr3_aa: CASSLVGEKLFF

j_call: TRBJ2-5
v_call: TRBV2
d_call: TRBD2
clone_size: .
cdr3_nt: TGTGCCAGCAGTATGACTAGCGGGGGCGCAGAGACCCAGTACTTC
cdr3_aa: CASSMTSGGAETQYF

j_call: TRBJ1-1
v_call: TRBV14
d_call: .
clone_size: .
cdr3_nt: TGTGCCAGCAGCCTTTCCCGGAGGGGCACTGAAGCTTTCTTT
cdr3_aa: CASSLSRRGTEAFF

j_call: TRBJ1-2
v_call: TRBV6-5
d_call: .
clone_size: .
cdr3_nt: TGTGCCAGCAGTTACGCAAAGACTGGTAACTATGGCTACACCTTC
cdr3_aa: CASSYAKTGNYGYTF

j_call: TRBJ1-4
v_call: TRBV7-2
d_call: .
clone_size: .
cdr3_nt: TGTGCCAGCAGCTTAGGTGGGGGGTTTGGGGGAAAACTGTTTTTT
cdr3_aa: CASSLGGGFGGKLFF

j_call: TRBJ2-7
v_call: TRBV5-1
d_call: TRBD2
clone_size: .
cdr3_nt: TGCGCCAGCAGCTGGGGACTAGCGGGGACCTACGAGCAGTACTTC
cdr3_aa: CASSWGLAGTYEQYF

j_call: TRBJ2-7
v_call: TRBV6-1
d_call: .
clone_size: .
cdr3_nt: TGTGCCAGCAGTCGCTTCGGGACGTGGGGCGAGCAGTACTTC
cdr3_aa: CASSRFGTWGEQYF

j_call: TRBJ2-5
v_call: TRBV11-3
d_call: .
clone_size: .
cdr3_nt: TGTGCCAGCAGCTTATATGGGGGCGAGACCCAGTACTTC
cdr3_aa: CASSLYGGETQYF

j_call: TRBJ1-4
v_call: TRBV9
d_call: .
clone_size: .
cdr3_nt: TGTGCCAGCAGCGTAGGACCAAATGAAAAACTGTTTTTT
cdr3_aa: CASSVGPNEKLFF

j_call: TRBJ1-5
v_call: TRBV6-1
d_call: .
clone_size: .
cdr3_nt: TGTGCCAGCAGTGAATTAGTTAATCAGCCCCAGCATTTT
cdr3_aa: CASSELVNQPQHF

j_call: TRBJ1-2
v_call: TRBV5-1
d_call: .
clone_size: .
cdr3_nt: TGCGCCAGCAGCTTGGCTAGAGACACATCTAACTATGGCTACACCTTC
cdr3_aa: CASSLARDTSNYGYTF

j_call: TRBJ1-5
v_call: TRBV5-8
d_call: .
clone_size: .
cdr3_nt: TGTGCCAGCAGCCCTAGGGTGGGGGGCCCCAATCAGCCCCAGCATTTT
cdr3_aa: CASSPRVGGPNQPQHF

j_call: TRBJ2-7
v_call: TRBV12-5
d_call: .
clone_size: .
cdr3_nt: TGTGCTAGTGGTTTAGGTGAGACCTCCTACGAGCAGTACTTC
cdr3_aa: CASGLGETSYEQYF

j_call: TRBJ2-7
v_call: TRBV5-8
d_call: TRBD2
clone_size: .
cdr3_nt: TGTGCCAGCAGCTTCGGGCGGGGGGGGCCTGAGGAGCAGTACTTC
cdr3_aa: CASSFGRGGPEEQYF

j_call: TRBJ1-3
v_call: TRBV7-9
d_call: .
clone_size: once
cdr3_nt: TGTGCCAGCAGCCTCGGGGGGCTCGGAAACACCATATATTTT
cdr3_aa: CASSLGGLGNTIYF

j_call: TRBJ1-3
v_call: TRBV19
d_call: .
clone_size: .
cdr3_nt: TGTGCCAGTAGCCGGGGGGGAGGCAACACCATATATTTT
cdr3_aa: CASSRGGGNTIYF

j_call: TRBJ1-1
v_call: TRBV11-3
d_call: .
clone_size: .
cdr3_nt: TGTGCCAGCAGCTTAGATCTGGCGATGAACACTGAAGCTTTCTTT
cdr3_aa: CASSLDLAMNTEAFF

j_call: TRBJ1-2
v_call: TRBV11-2
d_call: .
clone_size: .
cdr3_nt: TGTGCCAGCAGCTTAAGGGGGGCTAACTATGGCTACACCTTC
cdr3_aa: CASSLRGANYGYTF

j_call: TRBJ2-7
v_call: TRBV7-8
d_call: TRBD1
clone_size: .
cdr3_nt: TGTGCCAGCAGCTTAGCGACAGGGGTGAGGGAGCAGTACTTC
cdr3_aa: CASSLATGVREQYF

j_call: TRBJ2-3
v_call: TRBV4-2
d_call: TRBD2
clone_size: .
cdr3_nt: TGTGCCAGCAGCCTTCAGACTAGCGGGGGGGTCACAGATACGCAGTATTTT
cdr3_aa: CASSLQTSGGVTDTQYF

j_call: TRBJ2-3
v_call: TRBV19
d_call: .
clone_size: .
cdr3_nt: TGTGCCAGTAGTATTCAGGGGGGGGTAACAGATACGCAGTATTTT
cdr3_aa: CASSIQGGVTDTQYF

j_call: TRBJ2-5
v_call: TRBV5-4
d_call: .
clone_size: once
cdr3_nt: TGTGCCAGCAGCTTGCGGTCGGCGCTTTCTTGGGAAGAGACCCAGTACTTC
cdr3_aa: CASSLRSALSWEETQYF

j_call: TRBJ2-1
v_call: TRBV5-4
d_call: TRBD2
clone_size: few
cdr3_nt: TGTGCCAGCAGCTTGGTAGCTAGCGGTTACAATGAGCAGTTCTTC
cdr3_aa: CASSLVASGYNEQFF

j_call: TRBJ2-7
v_call: TRBV2
d_call: TRBD2
clone_size: .
cdr3_nt: TGTGCCAGCACCACCCTCGCGGGGGGCGAGCAGTACTTC
cdr3_aa: CASTTLAGGEQYF

j_call: TRBJ1-2
v_call: TRBV6-5
d_call: .
clone_size: .
cdr3_nt: TGTGCCAACAACAGCTATGGCTACACCTTC
cdr3_aa: CANNSYGYTF

j_call: TRBJ1-6
v_call: TRBV2
d_call: .
clone_size: .
cdr3_nt: TGTGCCAGCAGTGAATTTCGGGATTCACCCCTCCACTTT
cdr3_aa: CASSEFRDSPLHF

j_call: TRBJ1-1
v_call: TRBV2
d_call: TRBD1
clone_size: .
cdr3_nt: TGTGCCAGCAGTTTTGACAGGGTCGAAGCTTTCTTT
cdr3_aa: CASSFDRVEAFF

j_call: TRBJ2-5
v_call: TRBV25-1
d_call: .
clone_size: .
cdr3_nt: TGTGCCAGCAGTGAAGGGGTTAGGGGGGGGGTAGAGACCCAGTACTTC
cdr3_aa: CASSEGVRGGVETQYF

j_call: TRBJ1-3
v_call: TRBV30
d_call: .
clone_size: .
cdr3_nt: TGTGCCTGGAGTTTAAACTCTGGAAACACCATATATTTT
cdr3_aa: CAWSLNSGNTIYF

j_call: TRBJ2-5
v_call: TRBV5-1
d_call: .
clone_size: .
cdr3_nt: TGCGCCAGCAGCTTGGGGGGCCTCCAAGAGACCCAGTACTTC
cdr3_aa: CASSLGGLQETQYF

j_call: TRBJ1-3
v_call: TRBV12-5
d_call: TRBD1
clone_size: once
cdr3_nt: TGTGCTAATCGTCGACAGGGGTCTGACACCATATATTTT
cdr3_aa: CANRRQGSDTIYF

j_call: TRBJ1-1
v_call: TRBV9
d_call: .
clone_size: .
cdr3_nt: TGTGCCAGCAGCGTAGAACAAGCGAACACTGAAGCTTTCTTT
cdr3_aa: CASSVEQANTEAFF

j_call: TRBJ2-2
v_call: TRBV15
d_call: .
clone_size: .
cdr3_nt: TGTGCCACCAGCATGGAGCTTAACACCGGGGAGCTGTTTTTT
cdr3_aa: CATSMELNTGELFF

j_call: TRBJ1-6
v_call: TRBV25-1
d_call: TRBD1
clone_size: .
cdr3_nt: TGTGCCAGCAGTGAGGCAGGGGGTTCACCCCTCCACTTT
cdr3_aa: CASSEAGGSPLHF

j_call: TRBJ2-7
v_call: TRBV18
d_call: .
clone_size: .
cdr3_nt: TGTGCCAGCTCACCGTACAAAGACAGACTCTACGAGCAGTACTTC
cdr3_aa: CASSPYKDRLYEQYF

j_call: TRBJ1-2
v_call: TRBV6-4
d_call: .
clone_size: .
cdr3_nt: TGTGCCAGCAGTGACTCGTCATCCAACCGATATGGCTACACCTTC
cdr3_aa: CASSDSSSNRYGYTF

j_call: TRBJ1-1
v_call: TRBV7-3
d_call: .
clone_size: .
cdr3_nt: TGTGCCAGCAGCGCCAGACAGTCCACTGAAGCTTTCTTT
cdr3_aa: CASSARQSTEAFF

j_call: TRBJ1-2
v_call: TRBV19
d_call: .
clone_size: .
cdr3_nt: TGTGCCAGTAGTATCCCCGCTATGTCCGTCCCCTATGGCTACACCTTC
cdr3_aa: CASSIPAMSVPYGYTF

j_call: TRBJ2-1
v_call: TRBV7-7
d_call: .
clone_size: .
cdr3_nt: TGTGCCAGCAGCTTAGGGCAGGGGGGCAATGAGCAGTTCTTC
cdr3_aa: CASSLGQGGNEQFF

j_call: TRBJ1-2
v_call: TRBV19
d_call: .
clone_size: .
cdr3_nt: TGTGCCAGTAGTACCAAAGGGCCAGGGGACTATGGCTACACCTTC
cdr3_aa: CASSTKGPGDYGYTF

j_call: TRBJ2-3
v_call: TRBV5-1
d_call: TRBD2
clone_size: .
cdr3_nt: TGCGCCAGCAGCTTACCGGGACTAGCGGCTACAGATACGCAGTATTTT
cdr3_aa: CASSLPGLAATDTQYF